A selection of T cell receptor beta chains follows, all from one sample in a study of cytomegalovirus exposure and HLA in healthy donors. Sequencing used immunoSEQ multiplex PCR; TCRdb keeps in-frame clones, though not all of them. The table records about 140,000 clones, 60% to 85% of them present only once. The sequencing sample was made of PBMCs. These receptors were obtained from a male donor in good health and CMV-seronegative. CDR3s include the opening cysteine and the closing phenylalanine or tryptophan. Fields, in order: J gene, D gene, clone size, V gene, CDR3 DNA, CDR3 protein. D genes are given only for firm matches. Clone sizes are given selectively: once, few, many, or a class where the clone is expanded.

J: TRBJ1-2; D: NA; size: NA; V: TRBV6-1; DNA: TGTGCCAGCAGGTCCGGCGGGGTTAGAAATGGCTACACCTTC; CDR3: CASRSGGVRNGYTF
J: TRBJ2-7; D: TRBD1; size: NA; V: TRBV27; DNA: TGTGCCAGCAGTTTCTGGGACAGGGGCGAGCAGTACTTC; CDR3: CASSFWDRGEQYF
J: TRBJ1-2; D: TRBD1; size: few; V: TRBV30; DNA: TGTGCCTGGAGTGTAAACAGGGGAAACTATGGCTACACCTTC; CDR3: CAWSVNRGNYGYTF
J: TRBJ1-5; D: NA; size: NA; V: TRBV9; DNA: TGTGCCAGCAGCGTAACGGAAGGGGGGGATCAGCCCCAGCATTTT; CDR3: CASSVTEGGDQPQHF
J: TRBJ1-5; D: TRBD1; size: NA; V: TRBV10-3; DNA: TGTGCCATCAGTGGGACACGACAGGGGTCTGGGCCCCAGCATTTT; CDR3: CAISGTRQGSGPQHF
J: TRBJ2-7; D: NA; size: NA; V: TRBV9; DNA: TGTGCCAGCACCCTTGGGGACTTCGATACCCCAGAGCAGTACTTC; CDR3: CASTLGDFDTPEQYF
J: TRBJ2-4; D: NA; size: NA; V: TRBV30; DNA: TGTGCCTGGAGTAAATACCGGGACAATCTAGCCAAAAACATTCAGTACTTC; CDR3: CAWSKYRDNLAKNIQYF
J: TRBJ1-2; D: TRBD1; size: NA; V: TRBV10-3; DNA: TGTGCCATCAGTAAAAGGACAGGGCGAGCCCTGACTAACTATGGCTACACCTTC; CDR3: CAISKRTGRALTNYGYTF
J: TRBJ2-7; D: TRBD2; size: NA; V: TRBV27; DNA: TGTGCCAGCAGTTTCCATAGGACTAGCGGGAAGTTCTACGAGCAGTACTTC; CDR3: CASSFHRTSGKFYEQYF
J: TRBJ2-7; D: TRBD1; size: NA; V: TRBV15; DNA: TGTGCCACCAGCCTTCGGACAGGGAGCTACGAGCAGTACTTC; CDR3: CATSLRTGSYEQYF
J: TRBJ1-5; D: NA; size: once; V: TRBV4-3; DNA: TGCGCCAGCAGCCAAGATTCTAGGGGGGGTAGGGGAAGCAATCAGCCCCAGCATTTT; CDR3: CASSQDSRGGRGSNQPQHF
J: TRBJ2-2; D: NA; size: few; V: TRBV10-3; DNA: TGTGCCATCAGTGAGAAGGTTCAGGACACCGGGGAGCTGTTTTTT; CDR3: CAISEKVQDTGELFF